Listed below are T cell receptor beta chains from one sample, sequenced in a study of shared clonotypes between healthy human individuals. Profiling relied on immunoSEQ multiplex PCR, and the TCRdb table lists in-frame clones only, not all of them. The sample has over a million clones, around three quarters seen once; the top ten hold more than 0.55%. Sequencing was done on a sample of memory CD4+ T cells from PBMCs. These receptors originate from a man aged 18 to 29 in good health. Some clones in this sample may be carry-over from other donors' samples. Each CDR3 is given with its conserved first and last residue. A D gene is named only where the DNA matches it firmly. Part of the rows lack a size; the others show once, few, many or a class for expanded clones.

.	TRBV5-1	.	TRBJ2-2	13	TGCGCCAGCAGCTCGGTTCAGGCCGGGGAGCTGTTTTTT	CASSSVQAGELFF
.	TRBV5-4	.	TRBJ1-2	16	TGTGCCAGCAGCCCCGGTTCGGGCTCTGCTAACTATGGCTACACCTTC	CASSPGSGSANYGYTF
.	TRBV7-9	.	TRBJ1-4	14	TGTGCCAGCAGCCCGGCGGGCTCCCATGAAAAACTGTTTTTT	CASSPAGSHEKLFF
TRBD1	TRBV19	many	TRBJ1-5	14	TGTGCCACTTCACGGACAGGGCAGAATCAGCCCCAGCATTTT	CATSRTGQNQPQHF
.	TRBV30	.	TRBJ2-2	14	TGTGCTTGGGCGTTTAGGGTGCGGTCCGGGGAGCTGTTTTTT	CAWAFRVRSGELFF
.	TRBV7-9	.	TRBJ2-2	16	TGTGCCAGCAGCCCAACCCCGCGAGGGAAAACCGGGGAGCTGTTTTTT	CASSPTPRGKTGELFF
.	TRBV4-3	.	TRBJ2-7	14	TGCGCCAGCACCCCGGATAGAGCTAGCTACGAGCAGTACTTC	CASTPDRASYEQYF
TRBD2	TRBV19	.	TRBJ2-7	15	TGTGCCAGTAGTATAGAAGCGGGAGGGCCGTACGAGCAGTACTTC	CASSIEAGGPYEQYF
TRBD1	TRBV11-2	.	TRBJ2-1	18	TGTGCCAGCAGCCCAGGGGGAACAGGGGGCGGCTCCTACAATGAGCAGTTCTTC	CASSPGGTGGGSYNEQFF
.	TRBV2	.	TRBJ1-5	13	TGTGCCAGCAGTGCGGGGAGCAATCAGCCCCAGCATTTT	CASSAGSNQPQHF
TRBD1	TRBV5-1	.	TRBJ2-2	15	TGCGCCAGCAGCGGCGACAGGGGGCCAACCGGGGAGCTGTTTTTT	CASSGDRGPTGELFF
.	TRBV10-3	.	TRBJ2-1	11	TGTGCCATCAGTGCCTCTGATGAGCAGTTCTTC	CAISASDEQFF
TRBD2	TRBV6-5	once	TRBJ2-7	10	TGTGCAAGCGGGAGGGAAGGGCAGTACTTC	CASGREGQYF
TRBD1	TRBV7-6	few	TRBJ2-5	15	TGTGCCAGCAGCCTCGCCGGGACAGGGAGAGGGACCCAGTACTTC	CASSLAGTGRGTQYF